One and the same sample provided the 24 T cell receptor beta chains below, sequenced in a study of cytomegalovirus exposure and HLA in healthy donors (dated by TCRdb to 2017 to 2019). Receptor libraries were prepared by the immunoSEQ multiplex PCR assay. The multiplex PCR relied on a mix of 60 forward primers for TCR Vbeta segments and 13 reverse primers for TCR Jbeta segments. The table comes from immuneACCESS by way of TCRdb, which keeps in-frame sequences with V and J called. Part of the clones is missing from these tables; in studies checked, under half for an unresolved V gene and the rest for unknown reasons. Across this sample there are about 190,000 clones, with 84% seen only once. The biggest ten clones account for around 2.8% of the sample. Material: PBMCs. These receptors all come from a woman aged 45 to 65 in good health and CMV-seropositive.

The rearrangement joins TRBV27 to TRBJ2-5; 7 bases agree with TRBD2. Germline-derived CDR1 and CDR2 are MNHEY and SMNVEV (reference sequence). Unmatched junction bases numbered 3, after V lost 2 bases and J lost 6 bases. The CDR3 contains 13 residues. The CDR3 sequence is CASSLSGVQTQYF. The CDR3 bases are TGTGCCAGCAGTTTAAGCGGGGTCCAGACCCAGTACTTC.

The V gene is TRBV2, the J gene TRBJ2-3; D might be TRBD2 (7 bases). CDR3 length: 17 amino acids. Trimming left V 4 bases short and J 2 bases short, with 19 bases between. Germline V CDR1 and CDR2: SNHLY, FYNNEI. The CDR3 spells CASSGSGGQDSTDTQYF. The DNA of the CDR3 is TGTGCCAGCAGTGGATCGGGGGGACAAGATTCCACAGATACGCAGTATTTT.

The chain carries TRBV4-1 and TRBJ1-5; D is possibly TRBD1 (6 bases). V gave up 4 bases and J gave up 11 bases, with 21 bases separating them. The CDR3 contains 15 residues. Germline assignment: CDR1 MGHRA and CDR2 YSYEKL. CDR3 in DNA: TGCGCCAGCAGCCGTGGGGCAGGGGATAATGTGGCCCAGCATTTT. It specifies CASSRGAGDNVAQHF.

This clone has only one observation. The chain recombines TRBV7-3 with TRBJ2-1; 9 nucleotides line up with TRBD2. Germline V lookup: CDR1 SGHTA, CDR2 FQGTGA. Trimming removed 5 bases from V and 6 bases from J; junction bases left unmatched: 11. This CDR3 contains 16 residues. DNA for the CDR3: TGTGCCAGCAGCCCGCAAGGGAGCGGGGGGATCAATGAGCAGTTCTTC. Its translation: CASSPQGSGGINEQFF.

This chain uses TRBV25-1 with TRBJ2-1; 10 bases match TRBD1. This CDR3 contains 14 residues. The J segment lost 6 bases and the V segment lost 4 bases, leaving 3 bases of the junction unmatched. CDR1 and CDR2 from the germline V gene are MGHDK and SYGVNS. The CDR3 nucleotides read TGTGCCAGCAGTGGGGACAGGGGTAGCAATGAGCAGTTCTTC. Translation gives CASSGDRGSNEQFF.

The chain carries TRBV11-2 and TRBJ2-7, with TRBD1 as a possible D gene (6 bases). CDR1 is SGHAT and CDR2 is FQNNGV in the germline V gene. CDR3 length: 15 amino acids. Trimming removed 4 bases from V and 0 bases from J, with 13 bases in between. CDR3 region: CASSSERGSSYEQYF. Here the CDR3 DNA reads TGTGCCAGCAGCTCAGAGAGGGGGAGCTCCTACGAGCAGTACTTC.

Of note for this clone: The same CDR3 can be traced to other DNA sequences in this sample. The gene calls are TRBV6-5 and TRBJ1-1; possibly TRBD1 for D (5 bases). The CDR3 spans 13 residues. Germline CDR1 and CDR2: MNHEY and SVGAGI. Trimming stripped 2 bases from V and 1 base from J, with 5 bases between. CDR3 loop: CASSYGQNTEAFF. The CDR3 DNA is TGTGCCAGCAGTTACGGACAGAACACTGAAGCTTTCTTT.

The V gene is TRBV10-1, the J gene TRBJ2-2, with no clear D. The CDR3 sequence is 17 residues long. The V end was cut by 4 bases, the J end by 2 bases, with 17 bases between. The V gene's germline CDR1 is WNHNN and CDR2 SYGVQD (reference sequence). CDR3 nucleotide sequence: TGCGCCAGCAGTGGACACCAGGATTCCCATAACACCGGGGAGCTGTTTTTT. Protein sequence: CASSGHQDSHNTGELFF.

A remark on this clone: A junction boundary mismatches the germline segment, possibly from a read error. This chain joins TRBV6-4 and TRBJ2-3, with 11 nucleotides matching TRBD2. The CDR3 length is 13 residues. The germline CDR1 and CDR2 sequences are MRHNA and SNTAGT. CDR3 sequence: CASSDSSGGAPTF. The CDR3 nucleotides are TGTGCCAGCAGTGACAGTAGCGGGGGGGCCCCTACTTTT.

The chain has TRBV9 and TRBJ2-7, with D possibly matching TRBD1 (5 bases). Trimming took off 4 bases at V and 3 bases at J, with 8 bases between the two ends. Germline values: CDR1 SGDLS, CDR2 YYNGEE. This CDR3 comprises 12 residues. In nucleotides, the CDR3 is TGTGCCAGCAGCCCAGACAGCTACGAGCAGTACTTC. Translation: CASSPDSYEQYF.

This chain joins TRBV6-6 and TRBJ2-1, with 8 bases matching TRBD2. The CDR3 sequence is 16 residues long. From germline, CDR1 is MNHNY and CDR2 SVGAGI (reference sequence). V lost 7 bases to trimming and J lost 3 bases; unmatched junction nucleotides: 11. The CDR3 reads CASTLGGGGGYNEQFF. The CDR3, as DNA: TGTGCCAGCACCCTCGGGGGGGGCGGGGGCTACAATGAGCAGTTCTTC.

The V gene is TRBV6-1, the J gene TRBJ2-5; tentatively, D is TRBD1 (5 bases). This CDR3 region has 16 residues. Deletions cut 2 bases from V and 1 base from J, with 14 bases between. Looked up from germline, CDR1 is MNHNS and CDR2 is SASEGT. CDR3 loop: CASSENPGLRQETQYF. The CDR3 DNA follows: TGTGCCAGCAGTGAAAATCCAGGGCTACGCCAAGAGACCCAGTACTTC.

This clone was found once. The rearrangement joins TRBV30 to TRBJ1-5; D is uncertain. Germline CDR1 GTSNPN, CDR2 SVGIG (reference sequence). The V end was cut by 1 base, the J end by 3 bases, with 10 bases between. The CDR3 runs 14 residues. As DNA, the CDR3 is TGTGCCTGGAGTGATAACACCAACAATCAGCCCCAGCATTTT. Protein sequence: CAWSDNTNNQPQHF. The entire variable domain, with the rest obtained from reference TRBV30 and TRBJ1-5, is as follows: SQTIHQWPATLVQPVGSPLSLECTVEGTSNPNLYWYRQAAGRGLQLLFYSVGIGQISSEVPQNLSASRPQDRQFILSSKKLLLSDSGFYLCAWSDNTNNQPQHFGDGTRLSIL.

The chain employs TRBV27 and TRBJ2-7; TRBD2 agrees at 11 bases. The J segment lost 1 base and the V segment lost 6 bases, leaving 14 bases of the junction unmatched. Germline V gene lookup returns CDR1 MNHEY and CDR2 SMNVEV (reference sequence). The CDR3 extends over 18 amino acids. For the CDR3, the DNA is TGTGCCAGCAGGCGGCGGGCTTCTAGCGGGGGGTTTTCCTACGAGCAGTACTTC. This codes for CASRRRASSGGFSYEQYF.

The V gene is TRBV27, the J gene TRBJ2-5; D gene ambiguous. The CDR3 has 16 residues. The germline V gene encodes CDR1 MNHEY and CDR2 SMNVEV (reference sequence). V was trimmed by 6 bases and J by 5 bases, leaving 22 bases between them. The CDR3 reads CASSPRRTSFGETQYF. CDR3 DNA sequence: TGTGCCAGCAGCCCCCGGCGTACGAGCTTCGGGGAGACCCAGTACTTC.

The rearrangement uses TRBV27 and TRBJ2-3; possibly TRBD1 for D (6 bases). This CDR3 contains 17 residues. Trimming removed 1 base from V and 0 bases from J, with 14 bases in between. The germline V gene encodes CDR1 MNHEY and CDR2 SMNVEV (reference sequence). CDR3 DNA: TGTGCCAGCAGTTTATGGGGGCGCGCAGGGAGCACAGATACGCAGTATTTT. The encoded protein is CASSLWGRAGSTDTQYF.

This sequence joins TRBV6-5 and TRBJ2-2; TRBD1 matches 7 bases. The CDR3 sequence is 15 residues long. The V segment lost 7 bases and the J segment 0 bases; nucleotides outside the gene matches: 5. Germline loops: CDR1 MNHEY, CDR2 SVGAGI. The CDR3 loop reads CASKDGTANTGELFF. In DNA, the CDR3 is TGTGCCAGCAAAGATGGGACAGCGAACACCGGGGAGCTGTTTTTT.

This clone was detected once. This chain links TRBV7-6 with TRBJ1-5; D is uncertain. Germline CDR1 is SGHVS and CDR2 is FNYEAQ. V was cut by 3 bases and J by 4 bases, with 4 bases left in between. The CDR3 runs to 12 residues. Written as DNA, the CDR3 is TGTGCCAGCAGCTTTAGAAATCAGCCCCAGCATTTT. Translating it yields CASSFRNQPQHF.

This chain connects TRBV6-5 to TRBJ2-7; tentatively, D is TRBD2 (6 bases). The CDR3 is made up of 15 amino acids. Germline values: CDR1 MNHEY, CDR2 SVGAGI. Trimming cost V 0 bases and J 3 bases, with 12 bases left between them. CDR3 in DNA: TGTGCCAGCAGTTACTCGGGGGGATGGGACTACGAGCAGTACTTC. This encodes CASSYSGGWDYEQYF.

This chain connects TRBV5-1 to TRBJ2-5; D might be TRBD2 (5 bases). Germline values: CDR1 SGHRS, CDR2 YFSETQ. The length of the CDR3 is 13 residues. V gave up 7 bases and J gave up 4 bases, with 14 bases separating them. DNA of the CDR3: TGCGCCAGCGGAGGACTTAGAGCAGAGACCCAGTACTTC. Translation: CASGGLRAETQYF.

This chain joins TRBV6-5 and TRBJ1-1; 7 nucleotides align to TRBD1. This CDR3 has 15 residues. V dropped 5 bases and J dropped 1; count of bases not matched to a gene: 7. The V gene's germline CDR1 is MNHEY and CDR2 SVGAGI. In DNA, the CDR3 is TGTGCCAGCAGTCATACCGGGACAGAGAACACTGAAGCTTTCTTT. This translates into CASSHTGTENTEAFF.

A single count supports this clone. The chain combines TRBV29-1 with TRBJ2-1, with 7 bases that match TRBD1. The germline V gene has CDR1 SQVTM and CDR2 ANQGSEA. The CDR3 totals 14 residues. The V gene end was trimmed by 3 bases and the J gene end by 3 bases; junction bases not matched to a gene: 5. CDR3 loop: CSVDTGEFYNEQFF. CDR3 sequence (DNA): TGCAGCGTTGACACAGGGGAGTTCTACAATGAGCAGTTCTTC.

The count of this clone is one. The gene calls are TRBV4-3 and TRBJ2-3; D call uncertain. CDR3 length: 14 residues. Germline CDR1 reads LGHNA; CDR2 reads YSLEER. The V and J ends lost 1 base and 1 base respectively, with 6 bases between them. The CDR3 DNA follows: TGCGCCAGCAGCCAAGGACATCGCACAGATACGCAGTATTTT. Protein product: CASSQGHRTDTQYF.

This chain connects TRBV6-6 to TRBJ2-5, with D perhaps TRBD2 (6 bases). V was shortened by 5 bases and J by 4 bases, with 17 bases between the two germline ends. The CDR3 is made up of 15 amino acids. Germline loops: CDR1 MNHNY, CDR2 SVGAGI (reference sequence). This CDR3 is CASSQGGGFGETQYF. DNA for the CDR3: TGTGCCAGCAGTCAGGGAGGAGGGTTCGGAGAGACCCAGTACTTC.